This TCR beta chain was sequenced in a study of blood T cells in healthy people across ages. Study-wide findings and caveats: It was the long-lived donors that had more naive CD4+ cells and higher diversity than aged donors.

The CDR3 has 14 residues. The germline gives CDR1 MDHEN, CDR2 SYDVKM. The junction had 4 bases not matched to a gene; V was cut back by 4 bases and J by 2 bases. The second PCR ran roughly 7 to 11 cycles with a sample-barcoded 5' primer and J-beta primers. Every cDNA was tagged by a template-switch adaptor with 12 random nucleotides. Each CDR3 protein gets one entry after TCRdb re-called the 5' RACE reads with MiXCR. Found here are about 670,000 distinct CDR3 sequences, 40% to 45% of them singletons; the top ten hold 25% to 30%. This clonotype was detected only a few times. Antigen: not known. Sequenced: blood. This TCR was recovered from an elderly man in good health. The V call is TRBV28, the J call TRBJ1-1, with TRBD1 matching over 7 bases. The CDR3 DNA reads TGTGCCAGCAGTTCGGACAGGATAAACACTGAAGCTTTCTTT. Its protein is CASSSDRINTEAFF. Variable domain in full (rest from reference TRBV28 and TRBJ1-1): DVKVTQSSRYLVKRTGEKVFLECVQDMDHENMFWYRQDPGLGLRLIYFSYDVKMKEKGDIPEGYSVSREKKERFSLILESASTNQTSMYLCASSSDRINTEAFFGQGTRLTVV.